The present entry profiles one T cell receptor beta chain with its context. V shed 4 bases, J shed 6 bases, and the junction held 5 bases outside the gene matches. CDR3 size: 15 residues. Germline values: CDR1 MNHNS, CDR2 SASEGT. Sorting isolated naive CD4 T cells lacking CD45RO and expressing CD62L. These data come from a study of human versus mouse CDR3 diversity and MHC coevolution. Data came from immunoSEQ multiplex PCR; TCRdb stores just in-frame clones and leaves some out. The table records tens of thousands of clones, around 94% of them present only once. This chain connects TRBV6-1 to TRBJ2-3, with 12 bases aligning to TRBD2. This receptor was taken from a person between 60 and 69 years old in good health. The sequenced sample consisted of naive CD4+ T cells from blood. Subset noted: CD45RO-negative CD62L-positive naive CD4 T cells. For the CDR3, the DNA is TGTGCCAGCAGTGGACTAGCGGGAGCGTCCGATACGCAGTATTTT. As protein: CASSGLAGASDTQYF.